This TCR beta chain was retrieved from a study of somatic mutations in cytotoxic T cells in rheumatoid arthritis. Germline loops: CDR1 SGHVS, CDR2 FNYEAQ. V shed 5 bases and J shed 2 bases, with 17 bases lying between them. This CDR3 spans 16 amino acids. Data came from immunoSEQ multiplex PCR; TCRdb stores just in-frame clones and leaves some out. The repertoire has 3,500 to 5,000 clones, over 85% of them found once; the top ten carry roughly 7.6%. The chain is built from TRBV7-6 and TRBJ2-3; D perhaps matches TRBD1 (5 bases). The sequence came from a woman aged 60-70 years with rheumatoid arthritis. The source material was CD8+ T cells sorted from blood. DNA of the CDR3: TGTGCCAGCAGCGCCGGACACTCACCCCCCACAGATACGCAGTATTTT. Translated, it gives CASSAGHSPPTDTQYF.